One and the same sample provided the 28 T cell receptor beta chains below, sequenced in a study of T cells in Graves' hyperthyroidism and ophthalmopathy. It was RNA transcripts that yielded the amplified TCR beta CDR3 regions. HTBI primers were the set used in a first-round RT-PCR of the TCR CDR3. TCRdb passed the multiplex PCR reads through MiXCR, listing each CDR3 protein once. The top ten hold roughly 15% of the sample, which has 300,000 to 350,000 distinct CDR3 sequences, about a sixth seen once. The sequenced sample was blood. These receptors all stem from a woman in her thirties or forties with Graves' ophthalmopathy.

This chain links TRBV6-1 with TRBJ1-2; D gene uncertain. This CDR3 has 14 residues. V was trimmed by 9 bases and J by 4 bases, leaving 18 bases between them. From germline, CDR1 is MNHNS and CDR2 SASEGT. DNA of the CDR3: TGTGCCAGTTCTACGTCCGGGTTCGTCTATGGCTACACCTTC. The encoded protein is CASSTSGFVYGYTF.

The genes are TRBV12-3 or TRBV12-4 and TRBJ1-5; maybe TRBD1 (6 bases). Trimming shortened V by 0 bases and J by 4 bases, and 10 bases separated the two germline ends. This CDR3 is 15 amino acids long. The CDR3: CASSLALQGNQPQHF. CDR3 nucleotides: TGTGCCAGCAGTTTAGCGCTTCAGGGGAATCAGCCCCAGCATTTT.

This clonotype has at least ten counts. As DNA, the CDR3 is TGTGCCAGCAGCCCCACGTGGGACAGGGGTGAAAAGGTCTATGGCTACACCTTC. Amino acids: CASSPTWDRGEKVYGYTF. The gene calls are TRBV6-2 or TRBV6-3 and TRBJ1-2, with TRBD1 matching 10 bases. Per germline, CDR1 MNHEY and CDR2 SVGEGT. CDR3 length: 18 amino acids. With V trimmed by 6 bases and J by 4 bases, 17 bases remained unmatched.

Here the CDR3 DNA reads TGTGCCAGCAGCTTTACCGCCGGCCCTGGAGAGCAGTACTTC. Residues: CASSFTAGPGEQYF. V and J are TRBV28 and TRBJ2-7; D gene unclear. Between the trimmed V and J ends, which lost 6 bases and 7 bases, there was a span of 19 bases. The CDR3 sequence is 14 residues long. Germline values: CDR1 MDHEN, CDR2 SYDVKM.

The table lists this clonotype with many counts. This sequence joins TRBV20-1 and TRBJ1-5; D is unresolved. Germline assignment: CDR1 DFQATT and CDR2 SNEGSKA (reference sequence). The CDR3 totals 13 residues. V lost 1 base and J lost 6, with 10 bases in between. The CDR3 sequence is CSARGGRTQPQHF. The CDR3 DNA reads TGCAGTGCTAGAGGGGGTCGGACTCAGCCCCAGCATTTT.

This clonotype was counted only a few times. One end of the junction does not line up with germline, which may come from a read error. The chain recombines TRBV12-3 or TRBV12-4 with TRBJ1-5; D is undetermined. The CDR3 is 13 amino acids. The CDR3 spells CASSLARNQPQRF. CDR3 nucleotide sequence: TGTGCCAGCAGTCTCGCTCGTAATCAGCCCCAGCGTTTT.

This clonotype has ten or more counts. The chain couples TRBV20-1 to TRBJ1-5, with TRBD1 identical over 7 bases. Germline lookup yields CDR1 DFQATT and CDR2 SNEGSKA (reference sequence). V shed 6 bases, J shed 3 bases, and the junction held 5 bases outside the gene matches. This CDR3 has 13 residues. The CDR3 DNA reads TGCAGTGCCCGAGGGACAGACAATCAGCCCCAGCATTTT. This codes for CSARGTDNQPQHF.

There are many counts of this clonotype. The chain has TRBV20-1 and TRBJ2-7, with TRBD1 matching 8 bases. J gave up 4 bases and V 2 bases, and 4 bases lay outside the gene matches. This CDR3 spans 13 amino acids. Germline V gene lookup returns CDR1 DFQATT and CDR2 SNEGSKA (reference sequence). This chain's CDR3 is CSARSDRDYEQYF. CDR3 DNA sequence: TGCAGTGCTAGATCGGACAGGGATTACGAGCAGTACTTC.

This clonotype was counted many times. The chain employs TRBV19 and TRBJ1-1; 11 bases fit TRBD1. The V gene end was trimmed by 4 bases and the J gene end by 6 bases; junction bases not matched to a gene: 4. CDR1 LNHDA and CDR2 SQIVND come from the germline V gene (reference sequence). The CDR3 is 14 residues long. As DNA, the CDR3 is TGTGCCAGTAGTACCGGACAGGGGGCCTCTGAAGCTTTCTTT. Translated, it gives CASSTGQGASEAFF.

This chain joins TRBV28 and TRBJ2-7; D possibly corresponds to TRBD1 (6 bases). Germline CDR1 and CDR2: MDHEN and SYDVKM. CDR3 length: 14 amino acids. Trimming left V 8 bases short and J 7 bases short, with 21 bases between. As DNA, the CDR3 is TGTGCCAGCGCCCTCACAGGGCGTATAGGGGAGCAGTACTTC. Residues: CASALTGRIGEQYF. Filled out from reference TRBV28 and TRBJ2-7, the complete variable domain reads DVKVTQSSRYLVKRTGEKVFLECVQDMDHENMFWYRQDPGLGLRLIYFSYDVKMKEKGDIPEGYSVSREKKERFSLILESASTNQTSMYLCASALTGRIGEQYFGPGTRLTVT.

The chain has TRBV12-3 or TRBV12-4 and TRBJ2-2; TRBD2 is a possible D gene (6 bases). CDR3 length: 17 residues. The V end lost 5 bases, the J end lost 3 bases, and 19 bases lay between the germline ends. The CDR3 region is CASSGGRRRRDTGELFF. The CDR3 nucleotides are TGTGCCAGCAGTGGAGGGCGGAGGCGTCGTGACACCGGGGAGCTGTTTTTT.

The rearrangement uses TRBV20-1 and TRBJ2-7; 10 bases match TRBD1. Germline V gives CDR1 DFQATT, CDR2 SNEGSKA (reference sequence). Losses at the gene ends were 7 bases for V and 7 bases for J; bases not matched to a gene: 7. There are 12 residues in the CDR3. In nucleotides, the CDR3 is TGCAGTGGACAGGGGGCGTCGCTGGAGCAGTACTTC. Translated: CSGQGASLEQYF.

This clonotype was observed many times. The CDR3, as DNA: TGTGCCAGCAGTGGGGCCCAGGGGGCAGGGGAGACCCAGTACTTC. Translated: CASSGAQGAGETQYF. The chain links TRBV6-1 to TRBJ2-5; 8 positions agree with TRBD1. This CDR3 comprises 15 residues. The trim removed 4 bases at V and 5 bases at J, leaving 9 bases unmatched. Germline-derived CDR1 and CDR2 are MNHNS and SASEGT.

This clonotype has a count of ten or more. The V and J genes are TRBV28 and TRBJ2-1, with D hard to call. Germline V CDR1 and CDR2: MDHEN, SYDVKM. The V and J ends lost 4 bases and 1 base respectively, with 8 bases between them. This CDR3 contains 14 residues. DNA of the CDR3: TGTGCCAGCAGTTCGCCAGGATCCTACAATGAGCAGTTCTTC. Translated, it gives CASSSPGSYNEQFF.

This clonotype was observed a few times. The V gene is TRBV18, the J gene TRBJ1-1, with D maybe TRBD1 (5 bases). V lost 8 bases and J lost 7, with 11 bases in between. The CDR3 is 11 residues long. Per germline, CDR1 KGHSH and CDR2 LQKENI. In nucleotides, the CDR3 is TGTGCCAGCGGTAGGGGAGTTGAAGCTTTCTTT. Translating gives CASGRGVEAFF.

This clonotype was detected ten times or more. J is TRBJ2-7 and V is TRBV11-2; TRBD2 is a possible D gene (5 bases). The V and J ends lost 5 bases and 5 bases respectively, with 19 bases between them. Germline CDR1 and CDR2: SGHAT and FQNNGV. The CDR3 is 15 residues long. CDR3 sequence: CASSNRPTGMDEQYF. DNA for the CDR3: TGTGCCAGCAGCAACCGACCGACCGGGATGGACGAGCAGTACTTC.

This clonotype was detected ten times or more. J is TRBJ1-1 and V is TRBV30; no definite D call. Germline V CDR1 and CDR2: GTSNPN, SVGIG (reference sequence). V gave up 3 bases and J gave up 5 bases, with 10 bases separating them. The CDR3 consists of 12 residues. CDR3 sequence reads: CAWRVGPTEAFF. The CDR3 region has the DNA TGTGCCTGGAGGGTTGGGCCTACTGAAGCTTTCTTT.

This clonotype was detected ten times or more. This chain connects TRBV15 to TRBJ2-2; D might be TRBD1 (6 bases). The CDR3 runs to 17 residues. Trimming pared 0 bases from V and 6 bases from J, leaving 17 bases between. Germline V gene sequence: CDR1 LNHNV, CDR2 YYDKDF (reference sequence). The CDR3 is CATSRDLGTGRAGELFF. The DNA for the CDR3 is TGTGCCACCAGCAGAGATCTGGGCACAGGGCGTGCCGGGGAGCTGTTTTTT.

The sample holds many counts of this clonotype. As DNA, the CDR3 is TGTGCCACCAGTGACTCCGGGACGAAGTATGGCTACACCTTC. Encoded protein: CATSDSGTKYGYTF. The chain links TRBV24-1 to TRBJ1-2, with TRBD1 as a possible D gene (5 bases). CDR1 and CDR2 from the germline V gene are KGHDR and SFDVKD. The length of the CDR3 is 14 residues. The V end lost 4 bases, the J end lost 5 bases, and 13 bases lay between the germline ends.

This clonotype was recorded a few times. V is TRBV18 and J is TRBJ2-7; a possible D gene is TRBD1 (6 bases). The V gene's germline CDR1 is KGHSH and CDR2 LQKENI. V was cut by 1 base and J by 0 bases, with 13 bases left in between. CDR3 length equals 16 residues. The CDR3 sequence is CASSPLPGQSSYEQYF. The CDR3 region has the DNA TGTGCCAGCTCACCACTCCCGGGACAAAGCTCCTACGAGCAGTACTTC.

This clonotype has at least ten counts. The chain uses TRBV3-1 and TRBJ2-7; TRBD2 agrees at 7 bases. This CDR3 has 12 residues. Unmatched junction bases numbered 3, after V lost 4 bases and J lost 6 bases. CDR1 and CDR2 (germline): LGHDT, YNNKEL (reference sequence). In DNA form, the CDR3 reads TGTGCCAGCAGCCGGGGAGGGAGCGAGCAGTACTTC. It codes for CASSRGGSEQYF.

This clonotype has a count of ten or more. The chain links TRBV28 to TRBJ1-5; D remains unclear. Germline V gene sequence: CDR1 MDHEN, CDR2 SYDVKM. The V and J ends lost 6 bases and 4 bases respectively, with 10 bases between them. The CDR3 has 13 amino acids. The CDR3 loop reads CASSRLGNQPQHF. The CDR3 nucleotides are TGTGCCAGCAGCCGCCTAGGGAATCAGCCCCAGCATTTT.

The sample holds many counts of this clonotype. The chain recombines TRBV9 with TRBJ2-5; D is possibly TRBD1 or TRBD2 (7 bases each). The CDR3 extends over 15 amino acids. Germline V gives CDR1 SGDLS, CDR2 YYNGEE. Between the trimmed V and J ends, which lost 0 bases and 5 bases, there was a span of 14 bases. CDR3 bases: TGTGCCAGCAGCGTAGGGGAGGGGGCGTCGGAGACCCAGTACTTC. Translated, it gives CASSVGEGASETQYF.

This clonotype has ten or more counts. For the CDR3, the DNA is TGTGCCAGTAGTATAAGCGGGAGTGGAGGGTCTGGCTCCTACGAGCAGTACTTC. Translating gives CASSISGSGGSGSYEQYF. The chain is built from TRBV19 and TRBJ2-7, with 8 bases aligning to TRBD2. The CDR3 is 18 amino acids. Losses at the gene ends were 2 bases for V and 0 bases for J; bases not matched to a gene: 12. Germline V gene data show CDR1 as LNHDA and CDR2 as SQIVND (reference sequence).

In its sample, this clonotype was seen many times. The CDR3 DNA is TGCGCCAGCAGTTCGGAGGGGTTGCGTGGCTACACCTTC. It encodes CASSSEGLRGYTF. This chain uses TRBV10-1 with TRBJ1-2; a possible D gene is TRBD1 (5 bases). CDR1 is WNHNN and CDR2 is SYGVQD in the germline V gene (reference sequence). Trimming took 5 bases from V and 7 from J, leaving 14 bases between them. The CDR3 contains 13 residues.

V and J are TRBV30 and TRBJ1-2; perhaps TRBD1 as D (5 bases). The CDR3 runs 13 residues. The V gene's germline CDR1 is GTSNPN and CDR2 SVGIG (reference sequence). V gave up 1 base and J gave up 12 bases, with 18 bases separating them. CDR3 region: CAWSARDSLGDTF. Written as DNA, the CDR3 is TGTGCCTGGAGTGCCCGGGACTCCCTTGGGGACACCTTC. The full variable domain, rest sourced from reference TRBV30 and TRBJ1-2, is SQTIHQWPATLVQPVGSPLSLECTVEGTSNPNLYWYRQAAGRGLQLLFYSVGIGQISSEVPQNLSASRPQDRQFILSSKKLLLSDSGFYLCAWSARDSLGDTFGSGTRLTVV.

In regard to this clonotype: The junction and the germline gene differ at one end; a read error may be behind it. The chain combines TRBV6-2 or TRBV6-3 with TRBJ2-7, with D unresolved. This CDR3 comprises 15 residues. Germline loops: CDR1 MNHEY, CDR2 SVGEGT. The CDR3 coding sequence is TGTGCCAGCAGTGAGGTTGTGGATGAACGTTACGAGCAGTGCTTC. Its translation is CASSEVVDERYEQCF.

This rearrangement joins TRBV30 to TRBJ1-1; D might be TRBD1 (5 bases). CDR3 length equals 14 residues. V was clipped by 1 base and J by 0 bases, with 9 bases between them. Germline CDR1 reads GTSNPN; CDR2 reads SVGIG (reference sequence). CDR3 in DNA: TGTGCCTGGAGTGGGGCGGGACTGAACACTGAAGCTTTCTTT. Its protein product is CAWSGAGLNTEAFF.